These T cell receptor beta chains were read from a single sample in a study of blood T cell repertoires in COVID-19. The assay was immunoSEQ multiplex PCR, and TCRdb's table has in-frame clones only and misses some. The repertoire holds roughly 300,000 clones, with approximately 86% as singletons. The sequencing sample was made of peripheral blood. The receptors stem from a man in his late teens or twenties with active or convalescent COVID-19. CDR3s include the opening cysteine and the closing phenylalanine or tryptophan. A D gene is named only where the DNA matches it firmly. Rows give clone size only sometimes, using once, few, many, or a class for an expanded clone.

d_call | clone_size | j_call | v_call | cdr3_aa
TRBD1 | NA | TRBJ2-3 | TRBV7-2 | CASSLQGQGRTDTQYF
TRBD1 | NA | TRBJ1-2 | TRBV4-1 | CASSQVETGVLLAYGYTF
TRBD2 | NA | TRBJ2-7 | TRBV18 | CASSLSAGSPAYEQYF
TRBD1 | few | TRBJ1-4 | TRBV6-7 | CASSYNPTGTAFEKLFF
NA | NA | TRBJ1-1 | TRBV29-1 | CSALNTEAFF
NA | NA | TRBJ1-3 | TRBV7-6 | CASSLAGAPSSGNTIYF
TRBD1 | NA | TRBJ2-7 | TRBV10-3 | CAISDRDRVDEQYF
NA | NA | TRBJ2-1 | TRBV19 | CASRPQGHYYNEQFF
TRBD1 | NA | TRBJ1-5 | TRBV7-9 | CASSLGRGTGEGNQPQHF
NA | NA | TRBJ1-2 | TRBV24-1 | CATSDPDRTDNYGYTF
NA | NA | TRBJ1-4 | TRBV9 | CASSGEDGLNEKLFF
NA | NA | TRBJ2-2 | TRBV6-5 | CASRPQGINTGELFF
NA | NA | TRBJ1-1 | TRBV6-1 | CASRIGTKNTEAFF
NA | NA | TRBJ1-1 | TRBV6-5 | CASSYSNSNTEAFF
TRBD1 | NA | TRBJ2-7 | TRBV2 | CASGQGSNEQYF
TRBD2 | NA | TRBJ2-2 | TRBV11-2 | CASSPRASGVNTGELFF
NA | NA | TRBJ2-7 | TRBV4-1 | CASSQRPEVEQYF
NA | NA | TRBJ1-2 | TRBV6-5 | CASSYSATGPEVTF
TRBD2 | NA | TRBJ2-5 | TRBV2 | CASTLLAGVGETQYF
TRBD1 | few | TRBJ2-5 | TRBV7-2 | CASSPGTGGEETQYF
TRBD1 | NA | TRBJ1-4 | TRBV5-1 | CASSFGQGAANEKLFF
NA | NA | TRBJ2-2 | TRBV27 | CASSLDWVNTGELFF
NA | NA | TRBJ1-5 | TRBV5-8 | CASTPVGGTGNQPQHF
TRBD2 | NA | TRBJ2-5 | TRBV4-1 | CASSQIAGTGTQYF
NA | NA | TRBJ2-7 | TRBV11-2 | CASTKLGLRTPSAYEQYF
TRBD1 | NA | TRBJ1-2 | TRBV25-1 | CASTRDRVVYTF
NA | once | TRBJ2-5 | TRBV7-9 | CASSSRGAGETQYF
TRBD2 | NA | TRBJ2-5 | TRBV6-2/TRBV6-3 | CASSPGTSLNLYF
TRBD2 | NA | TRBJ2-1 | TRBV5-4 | CASSWGLAGSYNEQFF
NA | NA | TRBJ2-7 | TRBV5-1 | CASSPQGSGFAYEQYF
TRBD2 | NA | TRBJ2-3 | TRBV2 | CASSEVASGSTDTQYF
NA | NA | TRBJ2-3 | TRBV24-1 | CATSETSAVTDTQYF
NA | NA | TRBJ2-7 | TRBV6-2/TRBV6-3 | CASSYPNREEQYF
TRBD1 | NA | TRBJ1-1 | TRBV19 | CASSWGQGNTEAFF
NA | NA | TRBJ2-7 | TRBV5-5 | CASSPRGTGTYVEQYF
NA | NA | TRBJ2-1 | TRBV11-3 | CASSSPRNNEQFF
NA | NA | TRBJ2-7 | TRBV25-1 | CASSTSYEQYF
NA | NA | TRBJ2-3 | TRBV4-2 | CASSRIQGSGGDTQYF
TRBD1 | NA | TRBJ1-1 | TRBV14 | CASSHTGVTEAFF
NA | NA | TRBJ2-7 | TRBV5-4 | CASSWRDYEQYF